Listed here is a single T cell receptor (beta chain). The data were produced by immunoSEQ multiplex PCR, yet TCRdb's version contains in-frame clones alone and is incomplete. Of approximately 60,000 clones detected, around 80% appear once; the ten largest clones hold just over 20%. The germline gives CDR1 LGHDT, CDR2 YNNKEL (reference sequence). The CDR3 extends over 12 amino acids. The V end was cut by 4 bases, the J end by 4 bases, with 5 bases between. These data are taken from a study of blood T cell repertoires in COVID-19. The sequenced sample consisted of peripheral blood. The chain combines TRBV3-1 (or the pseudogene TRBV3-2) with TRBJ1-5, with D uncertain. The receptor was derived from a woman older than 75 with active or convalescent COVID-19. The CDR3 DNA reads TGTGCCAGCAGCCTCCTAAATCAGCCCCAGCATTTT. This codes for CASSLLNQPQHF.